This T cell receptor beta chain was sequenced for a study of CD8+ T cells in alopecia areata listed by TCRdb under 2018. About the full investigation: Treated patients were enrolled in an open-label pilot trial of oral tofacitinib, 5 to 10 mg twice daily, for moderate-to-severe alopecia areata. Patients stayed on tofacitinib for 6 to 18 months and then had 6 months of follow-up off drug so that delayed response and recurrence could be assessed. High-throughput TCRbeta sequencing was used to examine T cell clonal expansion in alopecia areata in both the C3H/HeJ mouse model and human patients. On the human side, TCRbeta sequencing was run on scalp tissue and on sorted CD4+ and CD8+ peripheral blood T cells from healthy controls and from alopecia areata patients with either patchy or totalis/universalis disease. Biopsies were taken from tofacitinib-treated patients at baseline and at 4 and 24 weeks of treatment, and a later scalp biopsy was taken in several of the tofacitinib-treated patients. Clonality in the scalp was compared among normal scalp (n=4), patchy alopecia areata scalp (n=8), and alopecia totalis/universalis scalp (n=8). RNA came from the PAXgene miRNA kit for fixed scalp, the miRNeasy kit for PBMCs, and the RNeasy kit for mouse skin. TCRbeta CDR3 regions were amplified by immunoSEQ multiplex PCR with 35 Vbeta forward and 13 Jbeta reverse primers.

Study-wide conclusions, independent of this receptor: Lesional scalp, especially in alopecia totalis/universalis, showed higher clonality and more expanded CD8+ clones than normal scalp, suggesting antigenic drive. Scalp TCR repertoire analysis is complicated because resident alphabeta T cells in normal human skin are also sequenced, whereas mouse skin is dominated by gammadelta T cells. Compared with mice, TCR sequences shared between patients were less clear, possibly partly because of HLA diversity across the patient population.

Receptors were amplified or captured by the immunoSEQ multiplex PCR assay. For TCR sequencing, RNA was extracted from every sample and reverse transcribed into cDNA to serve as template. First-strand cDNA was synthesized using SuperScript III with a 2:1 mix of oligo-dT and random hexamers. Amplification bias was assessed with a synthetic immune receptor repertoire, and residual bias was removed computationally. The published analysis was carried out like this. Raw reads were preprocessed for error removal, and CDR3 was defined according to IMGT conventions as running from the conserved cysteine to phenylalanine. To get clonality, Shannon entropy was normalized by log2 of the number of productive unique TCRs and the result was subtracted from 1. Whether scalp clones were CD4 or CD8 was inferred by matching scalp TCRbeta sequences against CD4 and CD8 repertoires sorted from blood. TCRdb holds this immuneACCESS table with in-frame rearrangements only. Some clones are missing; in checked studies, unresolved V genes explain under half, and the rest has no known cause. That table furnishes V, J and clone size, whereas the DNA furnished D and trimming. This sample is represented by 100,000 to 150,000 clones; around 60% of them were singletons. The ten largest clones take up 4.5% of the sample.

A note on this clone: No cognate antigen has been identified for it. No base quality values were provided; no much bigger clone lies one nucleotide off.

The CDR3 covers 16 residues, taking in both the cysteine and the phenylalanine. This entry keeps only the CDR3 DNA: 48 bases, framed from base 1. V has 4 bases trimmed and J has 1 base trimmed; junction bases matching no gene number 6. Reading the germline V gene gives CDR1 SGDLS and CDR2 YYNGEE. The time point label, read with the paper, signifies: baseline before oral tofacitinib. From alopecia areata patients, peripheral blood was collected along with lesional scalp punch biopsies. PBMCs were separated by density centrifugation and stained for CD3, CD4 and CD8, after which CD4+ and CD8+ T cells were sorted on a FACSAria.

The chain joins TRBV9 to TRBJ2-3, with 10 central nucleotides matching TRBD1. This sequence was found in a human donor with alopecia areata. Sample: CD4+ T cells sorted from blood, taken at week 0. The CDR3 region reads CASSPQGTGGTDTQYF. The DNA reads TGTGCCAGCAGCCCACAAGGGACAGGGGGCACAGATACGCAGTATTTT.